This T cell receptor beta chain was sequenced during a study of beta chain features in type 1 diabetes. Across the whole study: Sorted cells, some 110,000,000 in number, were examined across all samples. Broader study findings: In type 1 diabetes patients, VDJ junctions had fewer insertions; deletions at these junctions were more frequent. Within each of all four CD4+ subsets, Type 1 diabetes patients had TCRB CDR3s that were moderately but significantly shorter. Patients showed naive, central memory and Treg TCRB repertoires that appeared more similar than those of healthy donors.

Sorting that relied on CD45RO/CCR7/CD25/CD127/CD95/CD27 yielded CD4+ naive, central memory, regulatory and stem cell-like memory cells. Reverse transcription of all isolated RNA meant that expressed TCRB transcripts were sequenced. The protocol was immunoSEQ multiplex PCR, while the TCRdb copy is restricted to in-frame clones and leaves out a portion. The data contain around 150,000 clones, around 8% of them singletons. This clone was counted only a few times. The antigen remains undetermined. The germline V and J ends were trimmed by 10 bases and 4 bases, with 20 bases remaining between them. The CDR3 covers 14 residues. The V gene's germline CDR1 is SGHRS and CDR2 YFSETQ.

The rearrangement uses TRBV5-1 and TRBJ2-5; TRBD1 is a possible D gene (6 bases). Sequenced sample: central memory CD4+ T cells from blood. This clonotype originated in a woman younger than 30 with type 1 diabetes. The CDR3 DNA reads TGCGCCGGAGCGCCTGGGCAGGGGAGAGAGACCCAGTACTTC. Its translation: CAGAPGQGRETQYF.